The 21 T cell receptor beta chains below all came from one sample that was sequenced in a study of T-cell memory formation after mild COVID-19. TCRdb processed the 5' RACE reads anew with MiXCR; each CDR3 protein has one entry. Of 250,000 to 300,000 distinct CDR3 sequences listed, around 16% are singletons. Source material: PBMCs or a T cell subset sorted from them (not recorded which). The receptors here all came from a man between 18 and 35 years old who had mild COVID-19 (a few samples of this study predate the infection). Cell type and time point are not known.

This clonotype appeared a few times. The rearrangement links TRBV7-9 to TRBJ1-1, with D tentatively TRBD1 (6 bases). Trimming removed 5 bases at V and 1 base at J, with 14 bases between. CDR1 and CDR2 (germline): SEHNR, FQNEAQ (reference sequence). The CDR3 loop spans 15 amino acids. As DNA, the CDR3 is TGTGCCAGCAGCACACACGGGGGCCGGAACACTGAAGCTTTCTTT. This sequence encodes CASSTHGGRNTEAFF. Using reference TRBV7-9 and TRBJ1-1 for the parts outside the CDR3, the full variable domain is DTGVSQNPRHKITKRGQNVTFRCDPISEHNRLYWYRQTLGQGPEFLTYFQNEAQLEKSRLLSDRFSAERPKGSFSTLEIQRTEQGDSAMYLCASSTHGGRNTEAFFGQGTRLTVV.

J is TRBJ2-2 and V is TRBV7-2; 13 positions match TRBD2. With 4 bases clipped from V and 16 bases from J, the junction kept 9 bases outside the gene matches. This CDR3 region has 14 residues. From germline, CDR1 is SGHTA and CDR2 FQGNSA. The chain's CDR3 is CASSSTGLAGETFF. For the CDR3, the DNA is TGTGCCAGCAGCTCAACCGGACTAGCGGGGGAAACGTTTTTT.

The V and J genes are TRBV9 and TRBJ2-3, with D possibly TRBD2 on 5 matching bases. The germline V and J ends were trimmed by 0 bases and 4 bases, with 12 bases remaining between them. The CDR3 has 15 amino acids. Germline-derived CDR1 and CDR2 are SGDLS and YYNGEE. CDR3 nucleotides: TGTGCCAGCAGCGTAGGTTTTGGAGGCCCAGATACGCAGTATTTT. The encoded protein is CASSVGFGGPDTQYF.

V is TRBV15 and J is TRBJ2-1, with 12 bases that match TRBD2. V lost 2 bases and J lost 8; bases outside the gene matches: 4. Germline V CDR1 and CDR2: LNHNV, YYDKDF (reference sequence). The CDR3 has 15 amino acids. The CDR3 nucleotides read TGTGCCACCAGCAGACTAGCGGGGGGGCTCGATGAGCAGTTCTTC. Its protein is CATSRLAGGLDEQFF.

The sample holds one count of this clonotype. The rearrangement links TRBV4-1 to TRBJ1-1, with D possibly being TRBD1 (5 bases). Germline V CDR1 and CDR2: MGHRA, YSYEKL. There are 15 residues in the CDR3. V lost 6 bases to trimming and J lost 1 base, with 15 bases between them. CDR3 coding DNA: TGCGCCAGCAGACCCTGGGGCAAAGGGAACACTGAAGCTTTCTTT. It translates to CASRPWGKGNTEAFF.

This chain joins TRBV7-2 and TRBJ2-1, with 12 nucleotides matching TRBD1. Per germline, CDR1 SGHTA and CDR2 FQGNSA. This CDR3 is built from 17 residues. J lost 9 bases, V lost 1 base, and 10 bases had no gene match. In DNA, the CDR3 is TGTGCCAGCAGCTTAGGGGGCCCGGGACAGGGGGCGAGTGAGCAGTTCTTC. Translating gives CASSLGGPGQGASEQFF.

This chain uses TRBV3-1 with TRBJ2-3; tentative D call: TRBD2 (6 bases). Trimming removed 4 bases at V and 6 bases at J, with 17 bases between. The CDR3 runs to 15 residues. Germline V gives CDR1 LGHDT, CDR2 YNNKEL (reference sequence). CDR3 residues: CASSPTRLVPDTQYF. In DNA, the CDR3 is TGTGCCAGCAGCCCAACCCGACTAGTCCCGGATACGCAGTATTTT.

This chain links TRBV4-1 with TRBJ2-2; 9 nucleotides match TRBD2. The J segment lost 5 bases and the V segment lost 4 bases, leaving 5 bases of the junction unmatched. CDR3 size: 15 residues. Germline CDR1 MGHRA, CDR2 YSYEKL. The chain's CDR3 is CASSRGLARTGELFF. Here the CDR3 DNA reads TGCGCCAGCAGCCGCGGACTAGCGAGAACCGGGGAGCTGTTTTTT.

V gene TRBV19 combines with J gene TRBJ2-2; D is uncertain. V dropped 5 bases and J dropped 6 bases, with 1 base sitting between them. The CDR3 has 10 residues. Germline loops: CDR1 LNHDA, CDR2 SQIVND (reference sequence). This CDR3 reads CASSAGELFF. CDR3 DNA sequence: TGTGCCAGTAGTGCCGGGGAGCTGTTTTTT. The full variable domain, rest sourced from reference TRBV19 and TRBJ2-2, is DGGITQSPKYLFRKEGQNVTLSCEQNLNHDAMYWYRQDPGQGLRLIYYSQIVNDFQKGDIAEGYSVSREKKESFPLTVTSAQKNPTAFYLCASSAGELFFGEGSRLTVL.

This clonotype was counted a few times. The chain employs TRBV5-6 and TRBJ1-1; D is uncertain. The V gene lost 7 bases and the J gene lost 5 bases, with 12 bases spanning the gap. The CDR3 extends over 12 amino acids. CDR1 SGHDT and CDR2 YYEEEE come from the germline V gene. The CDR3 protein is CASFRWETEAFF. DNA of the CDR3: TGTGCCAGCTTTCGGTGGGAGACTGAAGCTTTCTTT.

The rearrangement uses TRBV5-1 and TRBJ2-3; TRBD2 matches 13 bases. The CDR3 loop spans 17 amino acids. From germline, CDR1 is SGHRS and CDR2 YFSETQ. With V trimmed by 2 bases and J by 1 base, 4 bases remained unmatched. The CDR3 DNA follows: TGCGCCAGCAGCTTCGGGGGGACTAGCGGGGGCACAGATACGCAGTATTTT. Protein sequence: CASSFGGTSGGTDTQYF.

In this sample, this clonotype turned up a few times. This sequence joins TRBV4-2 and TRBJ2-3, with D possibly being TRBD1 or TRBD2 (6 bases each). The CDR3 loop spans 17 amino acids. V lost 0 bases, J lost 0 bases, and 13 bases lay in between. Germline CDR1 is LGHNA and CDR2 is YNFKEQ. CDR3 bases: TGTGCCAGCAGCCAAGAAGGTTCGGGGGCGAGCACAGATACGCAGTATTTT. Translated, it gives CASSQEGSGASTDTQYF.

This clonotype has a handful of counts. The DNA for the CDR3 is TGTGCCAGCTCACCCGGTCGGGGGGGCCGCTTGAATGATGGGCCCCAGCATTTT. Translation gives CASSPGRGGRLNDGPQHF. This chain connects TRBV18 to TRBJ1-5; tentative D call: TRBD1 (6 bases). Germline-derived CDR1 and CDR2 are KGHSH and LQKENI. Deletions cut 3 bases from V and 9 bases from J, with 27 bases between. The CDR3 extends over 18 amino acids.

In its sample, this clonotype was seen a few times. The chain links TRBV6-4 to TRBJ1-2; D remains unclear. Trimming took 2 bases from V and 7 from J, leaving 5 bases between them. This CDR3 contains 11 residues. Germline values: CDR1 MRHNA, CDR2 SNTAGT. CDR3 loop: CASSDRAGYTF. For the CDR3, the DNA is TGTGCCAGCAGTGACAGGGCTGGCTACACCTTC.

Only a few counts were recorded for this clonotype. V gene TRBV7-6 combines with J gene TRBJ2-5; a possible D gene is TRBD2 (6 bases). Trimming removed 1 base from V and 3 bases from J, with 9 bases in between. This CDR3 has 14 amino acids. CDR1 SGHVS and CDR2 FNYEAQ come from the germline V gene. CDR3 residues: CASSLGWGEETQYF. In DNA, the CDR3 is TGTGCCAGCAGCTTAGGATGGGGGGAAGAGACCCAGTACTTC.

The sample holds a few counts of this clonotype. The rearrangement joins TRBV29-1 to TRBJ1-2; no clear D. Trimming stripped 1 base from V and 5 bases from J, with 2 bases between. CDR1 and CDR2 from the germline V gene are SQVTM and ANQGSEA. The CDR3 loop spans 10 amino acids. The CDR3 DNA follows: TGCAGCGTTGAAGTATATGGCTACACCTTC. This translates into CSVEVYGYTF.

This clonotype was observed a few times. The rearrangement uses TRBV7-3 and TRBJ2-1, with a possible D match to TRBD1 (6 bases). V lost 1 base and J lost 8, with 12 bases in between. CDR1 and CDR2 from the germline V gene are SGHTA and FQGTGA. The CDR3 loop spans 14 amino acids. The CDR3 sequence is CASSLIGRGYEQFF. Written as DNA, the CDR3 is TGTGCCAGCAGCTTAATTGGCAGGGGCTATGAGCAGTTCTTC.

This clonotype was detected only a few times. This sequence joins TRBV11-3 and TRBJ1-2; D is unclear. The V and J ends lost 5 bases and 8 bases respectively, with 12 bases between them. There are 12 residues in the CDR3. The germline V gene encodes CDR1 SGHNT and CDR2 YENEEA. The CDR3 DNA reads as TGTGCCAGCAGCCAAGGGCGTAGCGGCTACACCTTC. It specifies CASSQGRSGYTF.

V usage is TRBV4-1 and J usage is TRBJ2-3; 8 bases match TRBD2. The germline CDR1 and CDR2 sequences are MGHRA and YSYEKL. V was pared by 1 base and J by 5 bases, with 8 bases of the junction left unmatched. CDR3 length: 16 residues. The CDR3 is CASSQARGGRVDTQYF. The CDR3 bases are TGCGCCAGCAGCCAAGCACGCGGGGGGCGTGTAGATACGCAGTATTTT.

This sequence joins TRBV25-1 and TRBJ2-7; 7 positions agree with TRBD1. The ends lost 4 bases at V and 3 bases at J; junction bases unmatched: 6. The germline V gene has CDR1 MGHDK and CDR2 SYGVNS. This CDR3 is 14 amino acids long. CDR3 nucleotide sequence: TGTGCCAGCAGTGGAGACAGGGCCTACTACGAGCAGTACGTC. Translation gives CASSGDRAYYEQYV.

The chain employs TRBV2 and TRBJ2-4; TRBD1 agrees at 9 bases. The length of the CDR3 is 13 residues. With 9 bases clipped from V and 5 bases from J, the junction kept 5 bases outside the gene matches. CDR1 is SNHLY and CDR2 is FYNNEI in the germline V gene. The chain's CDR3 is CASSWDRENIQYF. CDR3 nucleotide sequence: TGTGCCAGTTCTTGGGACAGGGAAAACATTCAGTACTTC.